This T cell receptor (beta chain) was profiled in a study of blood T cells in healthy people across ages. Findings and caveats of the study: The study found TCR beta diversity correlated strongly with naive T cell percentage.

About this clonotype: Its antigen remains unknown.

Trimming removed 8 bases from V and 4 bases from J, with 17 bases in between. The CDR3 length is 14 residues. Germline V gene data show CDR1 as KGHSH and CDR2 as LQKENI. Primers used in a second PCR of about 7 to 12 cycles were a sample-barcoded 5' primer and a J-beta primer mix. MiXCR, applied by TCRdb to the 5' RACE reads, yields one record per CDR3 protein. The table lists 700,000 or so distinct CDR3 sequences, approximately 21% of them singletons, with roughly 22% in the top ten. The gene calls are TRBV18 and TRBJ1-2, with D hard to call. Sequencing input: blood. This clonotype was obtained from a man in his sixties or seventies in good health. The CDR3 protein is CASSPLEGSYGYTF. As DNA, the CDR3 is TGTGCCAGCAGCCCCCTCGAAGGGTCCTATGGCTACACCTTC.